The 21 T cell receptor beta chains presented below share a single source sample, sequenced in a study of control samples from healthy donors and cancer patients. Assay used: immunoSEQ multiplex PCR; TCRdb lists only in-frame clones, some missing. The profile shows approximately 30,000 clones, approximately 93% of them singletons. The source material was blood. All receptors derive from a man in his sixties in good health.

The V and J genes are TRBV6-1 and TRBJ1-1; D gene ambiguous. The germline V gene has CDR1 MNHNS and CDR2 SASEGT. V was trimmed by 2 bases and J by 6 bases, leaving 13 bases between them. The CDR3 runs 14 residues. CDR3 amino acids: CASSESVAVAEAFF. Written as DNA, the CDR3 is TGTGCCAGCAGTGAAAGTGTCGCGGTCGCTGAAGCTTTCTTT.

This chain uses TRBV5-1 with TRBJ1-4; D is unclear. There are 14 residues in the CDR3. The V gene lost 0 bases and the J gene lost 8 bases, with 11 bases spanning the gap. CDR1 SGHRS and CDR2 YFSETQ come from the germline V gene. The CDR3 region is CASSLEHSGEKLFF. The CDR3 nucleotides read TGCGCCAGCAGCTTGGAGCACTCGGGCGAAAAACTGTTTTTT.

The chain combines TRBV6-2 or TRBV6-3 with TRBJ1-5; 10 bases are shared with TRBD1. The V gene end was trimmed by 6 bases and the J gene end by 3 bases; junction bases not matched to a gene: 8. The germline V gene has CDR1 MNHEY and CDR2 SVGEGT. This CDR3 comprises 16 residues. CDR3 region: CASRPPGQGFNQPQHF. The CDR3 nucleotides read TGTGCCAGCAGACCTCCGGGACAGGGGTTCAATCAGCCCCAGCATTTT.

The chain couples TRBV25-1 to TRBJ1-2; 8 bases line up with TRBD1. J gave up 7 bases and V 8 bases, and 6 bases lay outside the gene matches. Germline values: CDR1 MGHDK, CDR2 SYGVNS. This CDR3 is 12 amino acids long. CDR3 sequence: CASWTGFFGYTF. CDR3 nucleotides: TGTGCCAGCTGGACAGGGTTTTTTGGCTACACCTTC.

The chain carries TRBV28 and TRBJ2-5; no clear D gene. Germline lookup yields CDR1 MDHEN and CDR2 SYDVKM. CDR3 length: 14 residues. V was shortened by 3 bases and J by 1 base, with 9 bases between the two germline ends. Here the CDR3 reads CASSLGPIQETQYF. CDR3 DNA sequence: TGTGCCAGCAGTTTGGGCCCTATCCAAGAGACCCAGTACTTC.

This chain connects TRBV12-3 or TRBV12-4 to TRBJ1-5; D is ambiguous. The CDR3 runs to 13 residues. Trimming took off 5 bases at V and 5 bases at J, with 10 bases between the two ends. The CDR3 DNA follows: TGTGCCAGCAGTGCCTCTGGGGATCAGCCCCAGCATTTT. As protein: CASSASGDQPQHF.

In DNA form, the CDR3 reads TGTGCCAGCAAGCCTTTCTTAGCGGGGACTGAAGCTTTCTTT. Its translation is CASKPFLAGTEAFF. The V call is TRBV27, the J call TRBJ1-1; the D is unclear. The germline V gene has CDR1 MNHEY and CDR2 SMNVEV (reference sequence). V shed 7 bases and J shed 5 bases, with 17 bases lying between them. This CDR3 has 14 amino acids.

The gene calls are TRBV27 and TRBJ2-2; TRBD2 matches 11 bases. Germline values: CDR1 MNHEY, CDR2 SMNVEV (reference sequence). The CDR3 is made up of 16 amino acids. V shed 7 bases and J 4 bases; nucleotides not matched to a gene: 8. CDR3 amino acids: CASKLRLAGRTGELFF. The CDR3 coding sequence is TGTGCCAGCAAACTGAGACTAGCGGGGCGCACCGGGGAGCTGTTTTTT.

The chain joins TRBV4-3 to TRBJ2-5; weak D call: TRBD2 (5 bases). CDR1 and CDR2 from the germline V gene are LGHNA and YSLEER. The length of the CDR3 is 15 residues. The germline V and J ends were trimmed by 1 base and 5 bases, with 14 bases remaining between them. The chain's CDR3 is CASSQGSTTGETQYF. CDR3 sequence (DNA): TGCGCCAGCAGCCAAGGGTCGACTACGGGGGAGACCCAGTACTTC.

V and J are TRBV6-2 or TRBV6-3 and TRBJ2-2; weak D call: TRBD2 (6 bases). V lost 6 bases and J 8 bases, leaving 10 bases between the germline ends. Germline lookup yields CDR1 MNHEY and CDR2 SVGEGT. CDR3 length equals 12 residues. CDR3 DNA: TGTGCCAGCAGCCGGGCGGGAGGGGAGCTGTTTTTT. This translates into CASSRAGGELFF.

The CDR3 coding sequence is TGTGCCAGTAGTCCTGCGACAGGGGTCCTCTATAGCAATCAGCCCCAGCATTTT. Encoded protein: CASSPATGVLYSNQPQHF. This sequence joins TRBV19 and TRBJ1-5; 8 nucleotides match TRBD1. This CDR3 is 18 amino acids long. In germline, CDR1 is LNHDA, CDR2 SQIVND (reference sequence). Losses at the gene ends were 5 bases for V and 0 bases for J; bases not matched to a gene: 12. The full variable domain, rest sourced from reference TRBV19 and TRBJ1-5, is DGGITQSPKYLFRKEGQNVTLSCEQNLNHDAMYWYRQDPGQGLRLIYYSQIVNDFQKGDIAEGYSVSREKKESFPLTVTSAQKNPTAFYLCASSPATGVLYSNQPQHFGDGTRLSIL.

V is TRBV19 and J is TRBJ1-5; TRBD1 might be the D (5 bases). This CDR3 has 14 residues. The V end lost 10 bases, the J end lost 1 base, and 14 bases lay between the germline ends. CDR1 is LNHDA, CDR2 SQIVND, per germline (reference sequence). Written as DNA, the CDR3 is TGTGCCACCCAGGACAAATTAAGCAATCAGCCCCAGCATTTT. It yields the protein CATQDKLSNQPQHF.

The chain links TRBV14 to TRBJ1-4; D is possibly TRBD1 (6 bases). V dropped 4 bases and J dropped 3 bases, with 15 bases sitting between them. Germline CDR1 SGHDN, CDR2 FVKESK. The CDR3 is 16 residues long. The CDR3 loop reads CASSRGQFLANEKLFF. The CDR3 nucleotides read TGTGCCAGCAGCCGAGGACAGTTCTTGGCTAATGAAAAACTGTTTTTT.

This chain connects TRBV20-1 to TRBJ1-1; perhaps TRBD1 as D (6 bases). The CDR3 contains 11 residues. CDR1 and CDR2 from the germline V gene are DFQATT and SNEGSKA (reference sequence). CDR3 sequence: CRVTRGTEAFF. Here the CDR3 DNA reads TGCAGGGTGACCAGGGGCACTGAAGCTTTCTTT.

This clone was observed a single time. The chain combines TRBV5-5 with TRBJ1-6; D is undetermined. The germline V gene has CDR1 SGHKS and CDR2 YYEKEE (reference sequence). Trimming took off 1 base at V and 3 bases at J, with 8 bases between the two ends. The CDR3 length is 15 residues. This chain's CDR3 is CASSLLDYYNSPLHF. The DNA of the CDR3 is TGTGCCAGCAGCTTGTTGGATTACTATAATTCACCCCTCCACTTT.

This chain uses TRBV7-3 with TRBJ2-2, with 7 bases that match TRBD1. V dropped 5 bases and J dropped 6; count of bases not matched to a gene: 21. The CDR3 contains 19 residues. Germline lookup yields CDR1 SGHTA and CDR2 FQGTGA. The CDR3 region is CASSPDGAGWGQGAGELFF. The CDR3, as DNA: TGTGCCAGCAGCCCAGACGGGGCAGGGTGGGGCCAGGGGGCCGGGGAGCTGTTTTTT. Full variable domain (outside the CDR3, taken from reference TRBV7-3 and TRBJ2-2): GAGVSQTPSNKVTEKGKYVELRCDPISGHTALYWYRQSLGQGPEFLIYFQGTGAADDSGLPNDRFFAVRPEGSVSTLKIQRTERGDSAVYLCASSPDGAGWGQGAGELFFGEGSRLTVL.

Concerning this clone: At one of its ends the junction is not consistent with the germline gene, which may arise from a read error. Here the CDR3 reads CASSPPTNTEAFF. CDR3 DNA: TGTGCCAGCTCCCCACCAACGAACACTGAAGCTTTCTTT. The chain is built from TRBV18 and TRBJ1-1; D is unclear. The CDR3 length is 13 residues. Looked up from germline, CDR1 is KGHSH and CDR2 is LQKENI.

This clone was seen once. CDR3 in DNA: TGTGCCAGCAGCTCGGAGCGACAGCCCCAGCATTTT. As protein: CASSSERQPQHF. This sequence joins TRBV7-9 and TRBJ1-5; unclear D gene. The length of the CDR3 is 12 residues. Germline values: CDR1 SEHNR, CDR2 FQNEAQ (reference sequence). Trimming stripped 4 bases from V and 7 bases from J, with 8 bases between.

This clone has a single count. The rearrangement uses TRBV19 and TRBJ1-2; D is unclear. The CDR3 consists of 14 residues. CDR1 is LNHDA, CDR2 SQIVND, per germline (reference sequence). With 7 bases removed from V and 2 bases from J, the gap between germline ends came to 14 bases. CDR3 protein: CASNPGLPNYGYTF. The CDR3 region has the DNA TGTGCCAGTAATCCGGGCCTCCCGAACTATGGCTACACCTTC.

J is TRBJ2-7 and V is TRBV5-4; TRBD2 aligns across 10 bases. Trimming took 0 bases from V and 3 from J; bases not matched to a gene: 3. The germline V gene has CDR1 SGHNT and CDR2 YYREEE (reference sequence). This CDR3 region has 15 residues. The CDR3 reads CASSLELAGLYEQYF. The CDR3 DNA sequence: TGTGCCAGCAGCTTGGAACTAGCGGGGCTCTACGAGCAGTACTTC.

The chain is built from TRBV3-1 (or the pseudogene TRBV3-2) and TRBJ2-5; TRBD1 matches 8 bases. The V gene end was trimmed by 7 bases and the J gene end by 3 bases; junction bases not matched to a gene: 10. Germline CDR1 reads LGHDT; CDR2 reads YNNKEL (reference sequence). The CDR3 totals 15 residues. The CDR3 sequence: CASTLTGTGKETQYF. Written as DNA, the CDR3 is TGTGCCAGCACCTTAACCGGGACAGGCAAAGAGACCCAGTACTTC.